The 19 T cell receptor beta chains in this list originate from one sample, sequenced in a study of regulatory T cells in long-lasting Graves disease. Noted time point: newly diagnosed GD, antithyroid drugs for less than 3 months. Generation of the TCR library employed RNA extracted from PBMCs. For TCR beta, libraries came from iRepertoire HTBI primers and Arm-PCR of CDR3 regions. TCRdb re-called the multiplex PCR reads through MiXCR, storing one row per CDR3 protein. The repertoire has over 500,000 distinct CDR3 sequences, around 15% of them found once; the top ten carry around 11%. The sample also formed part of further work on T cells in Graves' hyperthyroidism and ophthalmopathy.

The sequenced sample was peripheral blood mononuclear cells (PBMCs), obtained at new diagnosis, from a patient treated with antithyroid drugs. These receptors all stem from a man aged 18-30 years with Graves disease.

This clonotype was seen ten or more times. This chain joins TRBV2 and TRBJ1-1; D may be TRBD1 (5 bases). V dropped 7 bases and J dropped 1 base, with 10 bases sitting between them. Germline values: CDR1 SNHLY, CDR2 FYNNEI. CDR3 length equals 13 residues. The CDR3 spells CASIRQQNTEAFF. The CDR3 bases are TGTGCCAGCATACGACAGCAGAACACTGAAGCTTTCTTT. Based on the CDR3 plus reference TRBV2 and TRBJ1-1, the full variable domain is EPEVTQTPSHQVTQMGQEVILRCVPISNHLYFYWYRQILGQKVEFLVSFYNNEISEKSEIFDDQFSVERPDGSNFTLKIRSTKLEDSAMYFCASIRQQNTEAFFGQGTRLTVV.

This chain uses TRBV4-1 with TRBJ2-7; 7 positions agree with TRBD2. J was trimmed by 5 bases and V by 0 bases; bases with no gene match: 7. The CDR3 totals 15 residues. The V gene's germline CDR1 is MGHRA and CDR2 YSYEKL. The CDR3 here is CASSQDLRGSNEQYF. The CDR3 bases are TGCGCCAGCAGCCAAGATTTGCGCGGGAGTAACGAGCAGTACTTC.

The DNA for the CDR3 is TGCGCCAGCAGCTTGGCAGGGATCGACGAGCAGTACTTC. As protein: CASSLAGIDEQYF. The rearrangement links TRBV5-1 to TRBJ2-3; TRBD1 is a possible D gene (5 bases). The DNA matches TRBJ2-7 better at its end, which makes the J call doubtful. CDR3 length: 13 amino acids. Germline CDR1 reads SGHRS; CDR2 reads YFSETQ.

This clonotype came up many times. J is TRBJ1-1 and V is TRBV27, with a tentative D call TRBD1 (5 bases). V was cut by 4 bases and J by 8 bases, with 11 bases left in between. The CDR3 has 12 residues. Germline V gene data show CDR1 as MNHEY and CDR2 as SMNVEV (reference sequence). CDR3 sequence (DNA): TGTGCCAGCAGTTCAGTCGACAGAGAAGCTTTCTTT. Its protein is CASSSVDREAFF.

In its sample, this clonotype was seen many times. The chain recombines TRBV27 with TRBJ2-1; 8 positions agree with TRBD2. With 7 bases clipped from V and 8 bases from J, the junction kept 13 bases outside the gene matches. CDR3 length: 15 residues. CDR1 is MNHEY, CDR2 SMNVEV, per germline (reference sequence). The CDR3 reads CASKIRLAGTHEQFF. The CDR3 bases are TGTGCCAGCAAAATTAGGCTAGCGGGTACCCATGAGCAGTTCTTC.

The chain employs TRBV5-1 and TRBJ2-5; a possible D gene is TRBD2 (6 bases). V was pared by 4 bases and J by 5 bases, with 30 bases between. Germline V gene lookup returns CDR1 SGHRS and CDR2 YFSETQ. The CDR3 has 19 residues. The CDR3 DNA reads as TGCGCCAGCAGCATGACTACCGGAGGGATCAGTATTTCTTTGGAGACCCAGTACTTC. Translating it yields CASSMTTGGISISLETQYF.

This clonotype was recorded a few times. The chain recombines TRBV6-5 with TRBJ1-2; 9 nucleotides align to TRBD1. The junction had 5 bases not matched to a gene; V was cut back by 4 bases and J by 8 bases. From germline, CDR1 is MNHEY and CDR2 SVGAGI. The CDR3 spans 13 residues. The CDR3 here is CASSWTGDTGYTF. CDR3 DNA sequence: TGTGCCAGCAGTTGGACAGGGGACACAGGCTACACCTTC.

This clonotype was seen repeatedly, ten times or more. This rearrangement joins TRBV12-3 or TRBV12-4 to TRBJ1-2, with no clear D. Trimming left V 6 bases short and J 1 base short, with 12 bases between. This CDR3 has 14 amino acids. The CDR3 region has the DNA TGTGCCAGCAGCTTTGATCGGGGTAACTATGGCTACACCTTC. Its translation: CASSFDRGNYGYTF.

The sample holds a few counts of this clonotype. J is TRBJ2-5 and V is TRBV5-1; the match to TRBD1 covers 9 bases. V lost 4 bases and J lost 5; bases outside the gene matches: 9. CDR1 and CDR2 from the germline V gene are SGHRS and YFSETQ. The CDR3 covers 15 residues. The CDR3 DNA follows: TGCGCCAGCAGCCCCGACAGGGGGGTTTTGGAGACCCAGTACTTC. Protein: CASSPDRGVLETQYF.

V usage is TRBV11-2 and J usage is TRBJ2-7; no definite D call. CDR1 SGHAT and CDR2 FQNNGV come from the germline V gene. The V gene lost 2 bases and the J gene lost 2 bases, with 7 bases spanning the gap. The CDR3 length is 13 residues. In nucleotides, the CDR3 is TGTGCCAGCAGCTTAACTACGACCTACGAGCAGTACTTC. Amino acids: CASSLTTTYEQYF.

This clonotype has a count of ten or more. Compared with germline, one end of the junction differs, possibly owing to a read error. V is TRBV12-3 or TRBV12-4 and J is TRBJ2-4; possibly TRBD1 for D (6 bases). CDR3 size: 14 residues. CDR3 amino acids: CASGPRTARNIQYF. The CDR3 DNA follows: TGTGCCAGCGGTCCGCGGACAGCCAGAAACATTCAGTACTTC.

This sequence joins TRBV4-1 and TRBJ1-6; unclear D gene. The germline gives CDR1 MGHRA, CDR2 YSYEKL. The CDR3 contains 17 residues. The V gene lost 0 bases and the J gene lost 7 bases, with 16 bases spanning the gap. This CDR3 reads CASSQDAVPTINSPLHF. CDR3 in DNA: TGCGCCAGCAGCCAAGATGCAGTCCCCACCATCAATTCACCCCTCCACTTT.

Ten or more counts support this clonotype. The CDR3: CASSFVQGGDTGELFF. The CDR3 nucleotides read TGTGCCAGCAGTTTCGTACAGGGCGGAGACACCGGGGAGCTGTTTTTT. The V call is TRBV28, the J call TRBJ2-2; a weak D match, TRBD1 (6 bases). In germline, CDR1 is MDHEN, CDR2 SYDVKM. Deletions cut 3 bases from V and 3 bases from J, with 14 bases between. CDR3 length: 16 amino acids.

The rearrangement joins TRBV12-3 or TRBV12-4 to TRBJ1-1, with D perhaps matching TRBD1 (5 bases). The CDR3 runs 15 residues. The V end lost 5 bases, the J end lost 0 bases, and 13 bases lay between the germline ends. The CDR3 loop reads CASSIRQSMNTEAFF. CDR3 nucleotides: TGTGCCAGCAGTATCCGACAGAGTATGAACACTGAAGCTTTCTTT.

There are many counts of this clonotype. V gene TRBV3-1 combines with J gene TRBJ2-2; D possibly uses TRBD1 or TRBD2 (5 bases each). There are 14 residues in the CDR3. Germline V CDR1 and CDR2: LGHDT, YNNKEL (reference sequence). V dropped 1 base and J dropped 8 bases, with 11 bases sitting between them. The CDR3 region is CASSQAWDEGELFF. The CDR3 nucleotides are TGTGCCAGCAGCCAAGCCTGGGACGAAGGGGAGCTGTTTTTT.

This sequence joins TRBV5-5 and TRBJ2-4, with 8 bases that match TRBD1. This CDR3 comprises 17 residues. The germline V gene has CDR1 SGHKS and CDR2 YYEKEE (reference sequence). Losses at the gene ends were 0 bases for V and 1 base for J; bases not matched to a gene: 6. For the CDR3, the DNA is TGTGCCAGCAGCTTGGGACAGGGGAGATCGGCCAAAAACATTCAGTACTTC. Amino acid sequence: CASSLGQGRSAKNIQYF.

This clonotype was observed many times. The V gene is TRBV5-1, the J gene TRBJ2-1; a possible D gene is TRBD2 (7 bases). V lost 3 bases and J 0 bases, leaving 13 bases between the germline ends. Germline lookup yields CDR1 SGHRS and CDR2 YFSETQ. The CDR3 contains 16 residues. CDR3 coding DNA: TGCGCCAGCAGCTCGGGGGGCGGGCCCTCCTACAATGAGCAGTTCTTC. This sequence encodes CASSSGGGPSYNEQFF. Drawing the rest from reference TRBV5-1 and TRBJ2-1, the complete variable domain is KAGVTQTPRYLIKTRGQQVTLSCSPISGHRSVSWYQQTPGQGLQFLFEYFSETQRNKGNFPGRFSGRQFSNSRSEMNVSTLELGDSALYLCASSSGGGPSYNEQFFGPGTRLTVL.

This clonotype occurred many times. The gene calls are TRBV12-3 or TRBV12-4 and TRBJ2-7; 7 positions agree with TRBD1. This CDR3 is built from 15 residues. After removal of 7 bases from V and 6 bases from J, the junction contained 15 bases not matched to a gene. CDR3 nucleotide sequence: TGTGCCAGCACCTCAAAGACAGGGCGGTCAAGCGAGCAGTACTTC. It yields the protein CASTSKTGRSSEQYF.

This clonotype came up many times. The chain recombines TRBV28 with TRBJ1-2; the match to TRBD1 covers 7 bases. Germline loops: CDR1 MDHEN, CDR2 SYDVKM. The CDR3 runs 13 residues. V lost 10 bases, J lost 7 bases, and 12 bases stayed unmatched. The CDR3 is CANRGVGDVGYTF. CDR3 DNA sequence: TGTGCCAACAGGGGTGTGGGGGATGTTGGCTACACCTTC.